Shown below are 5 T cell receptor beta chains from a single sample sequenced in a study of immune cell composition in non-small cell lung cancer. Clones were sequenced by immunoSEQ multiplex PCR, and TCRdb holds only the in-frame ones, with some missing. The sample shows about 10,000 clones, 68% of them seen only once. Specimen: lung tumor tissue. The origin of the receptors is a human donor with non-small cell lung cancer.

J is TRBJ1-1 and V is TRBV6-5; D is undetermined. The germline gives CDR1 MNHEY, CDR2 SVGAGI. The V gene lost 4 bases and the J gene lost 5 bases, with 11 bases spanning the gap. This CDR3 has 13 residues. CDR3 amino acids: CASSWGEGTEAFF. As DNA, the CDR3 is TGTGCCAGCAGTTGGGGAGAGGGAACTGAAGCTTTCTTT.

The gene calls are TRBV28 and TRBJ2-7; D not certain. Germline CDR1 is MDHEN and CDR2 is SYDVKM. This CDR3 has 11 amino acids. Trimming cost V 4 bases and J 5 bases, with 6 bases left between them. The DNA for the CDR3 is TGTGCCAGCAGTTCGTCCCACGAGCAGTACTTC. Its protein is CASSSSHEQYF.

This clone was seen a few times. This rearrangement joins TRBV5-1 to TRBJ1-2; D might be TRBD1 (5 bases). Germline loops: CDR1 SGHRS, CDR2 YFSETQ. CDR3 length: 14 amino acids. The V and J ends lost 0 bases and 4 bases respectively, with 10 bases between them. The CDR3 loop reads CASSLEPGLYGYTF. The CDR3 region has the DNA TGCGCCAGCAGCTTGGAGCCAGGGCTCTATGGCTACACCTTC.

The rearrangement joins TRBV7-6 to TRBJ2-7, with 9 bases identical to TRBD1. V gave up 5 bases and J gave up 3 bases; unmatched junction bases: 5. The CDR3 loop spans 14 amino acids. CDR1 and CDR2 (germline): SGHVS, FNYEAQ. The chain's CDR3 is CASSPGQGDYEQYF. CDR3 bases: TGTGCCAGCAGCCCGGGACAGGGAGACTACGAGCAGTACTTC.

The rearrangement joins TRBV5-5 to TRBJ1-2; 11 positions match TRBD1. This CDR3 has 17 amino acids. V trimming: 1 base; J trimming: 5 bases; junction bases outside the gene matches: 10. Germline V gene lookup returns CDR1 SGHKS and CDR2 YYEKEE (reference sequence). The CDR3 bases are TGTGCCAGCAGCTTGCGGAGGGGGGACAGGGGGAATTATGGCTACACCTTC. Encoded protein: CASSLRRGDRGNYGYTF.